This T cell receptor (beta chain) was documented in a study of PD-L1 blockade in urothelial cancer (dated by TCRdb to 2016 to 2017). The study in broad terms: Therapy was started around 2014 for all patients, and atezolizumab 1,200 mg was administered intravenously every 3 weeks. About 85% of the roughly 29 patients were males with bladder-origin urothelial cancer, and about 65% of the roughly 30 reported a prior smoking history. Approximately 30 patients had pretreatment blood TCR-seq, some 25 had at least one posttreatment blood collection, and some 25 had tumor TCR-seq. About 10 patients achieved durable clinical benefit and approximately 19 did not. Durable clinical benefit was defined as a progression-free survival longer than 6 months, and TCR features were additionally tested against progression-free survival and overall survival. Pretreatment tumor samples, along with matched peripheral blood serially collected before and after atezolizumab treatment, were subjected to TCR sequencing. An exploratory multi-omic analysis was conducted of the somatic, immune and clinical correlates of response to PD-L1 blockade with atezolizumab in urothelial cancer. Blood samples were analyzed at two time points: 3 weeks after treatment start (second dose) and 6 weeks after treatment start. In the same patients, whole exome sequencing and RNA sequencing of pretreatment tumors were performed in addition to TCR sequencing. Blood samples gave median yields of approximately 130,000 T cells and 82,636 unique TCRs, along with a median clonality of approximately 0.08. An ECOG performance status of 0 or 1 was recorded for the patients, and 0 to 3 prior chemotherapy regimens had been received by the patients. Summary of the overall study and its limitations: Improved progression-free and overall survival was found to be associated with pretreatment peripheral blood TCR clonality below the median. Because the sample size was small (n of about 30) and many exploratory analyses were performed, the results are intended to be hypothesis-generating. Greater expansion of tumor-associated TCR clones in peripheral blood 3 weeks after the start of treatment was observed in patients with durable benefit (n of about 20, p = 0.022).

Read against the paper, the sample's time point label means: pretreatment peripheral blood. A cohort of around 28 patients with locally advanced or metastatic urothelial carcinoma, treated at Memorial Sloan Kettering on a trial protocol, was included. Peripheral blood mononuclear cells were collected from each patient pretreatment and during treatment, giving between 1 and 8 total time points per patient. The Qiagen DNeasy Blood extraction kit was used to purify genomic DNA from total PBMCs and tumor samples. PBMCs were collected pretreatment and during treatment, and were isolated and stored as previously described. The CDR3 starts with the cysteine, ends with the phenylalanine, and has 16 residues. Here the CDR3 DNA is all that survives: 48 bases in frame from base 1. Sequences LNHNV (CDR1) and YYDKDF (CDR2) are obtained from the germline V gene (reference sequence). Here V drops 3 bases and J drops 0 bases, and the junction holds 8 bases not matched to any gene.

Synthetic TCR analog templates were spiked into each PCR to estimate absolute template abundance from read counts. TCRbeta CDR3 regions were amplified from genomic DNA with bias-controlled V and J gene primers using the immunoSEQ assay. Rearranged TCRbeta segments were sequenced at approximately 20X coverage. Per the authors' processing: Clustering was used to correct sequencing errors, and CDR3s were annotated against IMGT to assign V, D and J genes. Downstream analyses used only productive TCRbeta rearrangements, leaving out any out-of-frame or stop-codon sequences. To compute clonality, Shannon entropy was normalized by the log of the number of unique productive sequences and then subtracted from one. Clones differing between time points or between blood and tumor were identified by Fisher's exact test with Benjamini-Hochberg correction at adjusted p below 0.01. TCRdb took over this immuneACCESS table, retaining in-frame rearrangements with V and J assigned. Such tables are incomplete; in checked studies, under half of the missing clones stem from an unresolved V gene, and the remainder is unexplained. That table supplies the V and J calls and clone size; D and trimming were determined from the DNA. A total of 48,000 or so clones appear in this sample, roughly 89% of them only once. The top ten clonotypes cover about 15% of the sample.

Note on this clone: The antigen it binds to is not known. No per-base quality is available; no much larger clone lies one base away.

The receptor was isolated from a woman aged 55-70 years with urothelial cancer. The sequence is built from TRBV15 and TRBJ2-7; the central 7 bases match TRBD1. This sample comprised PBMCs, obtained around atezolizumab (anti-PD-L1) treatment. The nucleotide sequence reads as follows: TGTGCCACCAGCAGTTTATTTCGGGACAGCTCCTACGAGCAGTACTTC. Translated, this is CATSSLFRDSSYEQYF. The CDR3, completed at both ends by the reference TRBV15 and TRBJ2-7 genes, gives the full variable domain DAMVIQNPRYQVTQFGKPVTLSCSQTLNHNVMYWYQQKSSQAPKLLFHYYDKDFNNEADTPDNFQSRRPNTSFCFLDIRSPGLGDTAMYLCATSSLFRDSSYEQYFGPGTRLTVT.